This T cell receptor beta chain was documented in a study of T cell changes during pregnancy in multiple sclerosis. Assay: immunoSEQ multiplex PCR; the TCRdb copy retains only in-frame clones and omits some. The sample has about 36,000 clones, approximately 90% seen once; the top ten hold approximately 11%. The CDR3 runs 16 residues. J was trimmed by 0 bases and V by 5 bases; bases with no gene match: 8. CDR1 is MNHEY, CDR2 SMNVEV, per germline (reference sequence). The TCR was taken from a female donor with multiple sclerosis, enrolled in a pregnancy study. The chain has TRBV27 and TRBJ2-3; TRBD2 matches at 7 bases. Sequencing was performed on CD8+ T cells from peripheral blood mononuclear cells, taken in the third trimester of pregnancy. CDR3: CASSPMAGESTDTQYF. CDR3 in DNA: TGTGCCAGCAGTCCGATGGCGGGGGAGAGCACAGATACGCAGTATTTT.